Reported below is one T cell receptor beta chain. Antigen unknown. Only in-frame clones appear in the TCRdb table, and some are missing; sequencing was by immunoSEQ multiplex PCR. The sample includes tens of thousands of clones, 90% to 95% of them seen just once. These data are taken from a study of cytomegalovirus exposure and HLA in healthy donors. On the study more broadly: The 120 validation repertoires were produced on the same platform as the 650 to 800 repertoires of the first cohort. This was reported in a later analysis.

This CDR3 spans 15 amino acids. Germline CDR1 reads LNHDA; CDR2 reads SQIVND (reference sequence). Deletions cut 5 bases from V and 0 bases from J, with 10 bases between. Study-wide points: Generally TCR sequences proved uncommon, though certain public TCRs appeared in numerous donors. The study labeled around 160 TCR beta chains cytomegalovirus-associated.

The validation cohort, a group of 130 or so subjects, included the donors and was separate from the roughly 620-subject first cohort. The sequenced sample consisted of PBMCs. The sequence derives from a man younger than 30 in good health and CMV-seronegative. The chain employs TRBV19 and TRBJ2-2; TRBD2 is a possible D gene (7 bases). The CDR3 bases are TGTGCCAGTAGTCGGGGGGCAGCGAACACCGGGGAGCTGTTTTTT. Amino acids: CASSRGAANTGELFF.